This TCR beta chain was captured in a study of response to subunit inactivated influenza vaccine. General study points: Authors proposed each seasonal influenza vaccination draws in few new T cells.

The germline V and J ends were trimmed by 3 bases and 0 bases, with 5 bases remaining between them. Germline CDR1 and CDR2: MGHRA and YSYEKL. CDR3 length: 13 amino acids. TCRdb re-derived calls from the RT-PCR reads in MiXCR, one entry per CDR3 protein. Found here are 650,000 to 850,000 distinct CDR3 sequences, roughly 13% of them singletons; the top ten hold approximately 7%. Comments on this clonotype: Its antigen is not known.

The chain carries TRBV4-1 and TRBJ2-5, with D possibly being TRBD2 (5 bases). The origin of this receptor is a middle-aged man who received an inactivated influenza vaccine. The sequenced sample was PBMCs from blood, obtained approximately 15 days before vaccination. Here the CDR3 reads CASSQRDQETQYF. In nucleotides, the CDR3 is TGCGCCAGCAGCCAGCGGGACCAAGAGACCCAGTACTTC.